This T cell receptor beta chain appears in the sequencing data of a study of long-term antiretroviral therapy in people with HIV. Study conclusions and caveats: Among HIV repertoires, CDR3 length ranges were narrower than those of controls.

V gave up 6 bases and J gave up 8 bases, with 25 bases separating them. The germline V gene has CDR1 SNHLY and CDR2 FYNNEI. The CDR3 runs 16 residues. Investigators performed immunoSEQ version v3.0 at survey level. Per-sample targets for sequencing were roughly 40,000-55,000 T-cell genomes. The repertoire was sequenced with immunoSEQ multiplex PCR; TCRdb's copy has only in-frame clones and lacks some. The sample consists of more than 20,000 clones, more than 70% of them appearing once. About this clone: The antigen remains unidentified.

No donor had fewer than one pre-ART PBMC sample or fewer than two post-ART PBMC samples. Until DNA extraction, the samples held between about 0.85-10 million cryopreserved PBMC. Source: unsorted PBMCs, taken 3 years after starting antiretroviral therapy. V usage is TRBV2 and J usage is TRBJ1-2, with a possible D match to TRBD1 (5 bases). This sequence originates from a man in his late teens or twenties with HIV. This CDR3 reads CASRRDRIDFGGGYTF. CDR3 in DNA: TGTGCCAGCAGAAGGGACCGTATCGACTTCGGCGGGGGCTACACCTTC. The variable domain in full, completed from reference TRBV2 and TRBJ1-2, reads EPEVTQTPSHQVTQMGQEVILRCVPISNHLYFYWYRQILGQKVEFLVSFYNNEISEKSEIFDDQFSVERPDGSNFTLKIRSTKLEDSAMYFCASRRDRIDFGGGYTFGSGTRLTVV.